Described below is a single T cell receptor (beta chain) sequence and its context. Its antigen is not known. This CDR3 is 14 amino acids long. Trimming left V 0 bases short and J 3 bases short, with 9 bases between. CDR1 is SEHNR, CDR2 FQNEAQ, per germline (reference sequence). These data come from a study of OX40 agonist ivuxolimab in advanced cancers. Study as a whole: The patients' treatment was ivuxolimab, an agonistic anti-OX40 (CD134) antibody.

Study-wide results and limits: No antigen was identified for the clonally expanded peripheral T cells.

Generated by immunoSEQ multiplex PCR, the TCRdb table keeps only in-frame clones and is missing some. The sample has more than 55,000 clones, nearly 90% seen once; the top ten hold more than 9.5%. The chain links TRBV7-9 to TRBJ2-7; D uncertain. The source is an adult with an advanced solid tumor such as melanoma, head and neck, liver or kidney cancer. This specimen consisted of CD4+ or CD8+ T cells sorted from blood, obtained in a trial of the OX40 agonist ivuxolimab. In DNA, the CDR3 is TGTGCCAGCAGCTTAGCGTTTCTGGGCTACGAGCAGTACTTC. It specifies CASSLAFLGYEQYF.